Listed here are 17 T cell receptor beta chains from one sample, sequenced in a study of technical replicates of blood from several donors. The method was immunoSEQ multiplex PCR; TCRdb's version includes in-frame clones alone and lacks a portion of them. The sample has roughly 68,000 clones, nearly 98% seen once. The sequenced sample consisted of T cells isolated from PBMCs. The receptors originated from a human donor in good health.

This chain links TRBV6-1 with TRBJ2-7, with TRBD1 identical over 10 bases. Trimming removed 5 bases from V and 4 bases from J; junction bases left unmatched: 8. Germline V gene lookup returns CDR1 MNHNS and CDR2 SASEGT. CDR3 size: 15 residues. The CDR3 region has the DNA TGTGCCAGCAGTCCTAGACAGGGGGCAACATACGAGCAGTACTTC. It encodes CASSPRQGATYEQYF.

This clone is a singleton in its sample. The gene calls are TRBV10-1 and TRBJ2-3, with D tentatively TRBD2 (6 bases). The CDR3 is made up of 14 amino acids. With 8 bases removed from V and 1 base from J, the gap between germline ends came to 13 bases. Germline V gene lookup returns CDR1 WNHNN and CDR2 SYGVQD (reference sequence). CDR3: CASGPGGGTDTQYF. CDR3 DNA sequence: TGCGCCAGCGGCCCCGGGGGAGGCACAGATACGCAGTATTTT.

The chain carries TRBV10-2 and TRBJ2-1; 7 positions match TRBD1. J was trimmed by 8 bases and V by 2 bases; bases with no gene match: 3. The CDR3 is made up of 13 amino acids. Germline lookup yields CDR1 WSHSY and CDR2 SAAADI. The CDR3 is CASSENRGYEQFF. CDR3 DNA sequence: TGCGCCAGCAGTGAGAACAGGGGTTATGAGCAGTTCTTC.

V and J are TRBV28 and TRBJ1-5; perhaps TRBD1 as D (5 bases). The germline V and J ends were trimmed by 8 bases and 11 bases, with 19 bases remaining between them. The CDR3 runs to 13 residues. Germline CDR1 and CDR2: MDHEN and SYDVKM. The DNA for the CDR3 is TGTGCCAGCTTTGCACAGGCTAGTTTGGCCCAGCATTTT. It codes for CASFAQASLAQHF.

The CDR3 DNA sequence: TGTGCCAGCAGTATTCGGGTATCTCCTGAAGCTTTCTTT. Translation gives CASSIRVSPEAFF. The chain couples TRBV6-1 to TRBJ1-1; the D is unclear. This CDR3 has 13 residues. Germline V gives CDR1 MNHNS, CDR2 SASEGT. Trimming cost V 5 bases and J 6 bases, with 13 bases left between them.

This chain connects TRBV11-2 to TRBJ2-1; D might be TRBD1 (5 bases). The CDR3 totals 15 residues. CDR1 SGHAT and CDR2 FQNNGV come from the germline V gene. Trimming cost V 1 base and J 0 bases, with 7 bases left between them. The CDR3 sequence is CASSLVDSSYNEQFF. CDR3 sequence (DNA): TGTGCCAGCAGCTTAGTCGACAGCTCCTACAATGAGCAGTTCTTC. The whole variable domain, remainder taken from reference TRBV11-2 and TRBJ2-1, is EAGVAQSPRYKIIEKRQSVAFWCNPISGHATLYWYQQILGQGPKLLIQFQNNGVVDDSQLPKDRFSAERLKGVDSTLKIQPAKLEDSAVYLCASSLVDSSYNEQFFGPGTRLTVL.

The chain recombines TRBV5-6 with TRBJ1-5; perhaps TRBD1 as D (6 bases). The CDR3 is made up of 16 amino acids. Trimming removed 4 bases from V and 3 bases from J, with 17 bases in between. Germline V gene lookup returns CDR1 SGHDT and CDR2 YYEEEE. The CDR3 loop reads CASSLSMDSINQPQHF. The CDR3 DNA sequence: TGTGCCAGCAGCCTATCTATGGACAGCATCAATCAGCCCCAGCATTTT.

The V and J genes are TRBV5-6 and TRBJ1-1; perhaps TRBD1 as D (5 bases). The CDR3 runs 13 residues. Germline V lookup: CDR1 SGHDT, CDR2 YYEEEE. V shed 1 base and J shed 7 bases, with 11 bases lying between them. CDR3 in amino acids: CASSLTGQFEAFF. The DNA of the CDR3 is TGTGCCAGCAGCTTGACTGGACAATTTGAAGCTTTCTTT.

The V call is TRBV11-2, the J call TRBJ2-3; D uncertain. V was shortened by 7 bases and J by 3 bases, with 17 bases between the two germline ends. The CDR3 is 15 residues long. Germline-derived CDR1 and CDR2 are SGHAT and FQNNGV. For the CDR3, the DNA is TGTGCCAGCACGGTCCCATACGGTGCAACAGATACGCAGTATTTT. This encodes CASTVPYGATDTQYF. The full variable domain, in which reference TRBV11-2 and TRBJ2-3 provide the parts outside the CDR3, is EAGVAQSPRYKIIEKRQSVAFWCNPISGHATLYWYQQILGQGPKLLIQFQNNGVVDDSQLPKDRFSAERLKGVDSTLKIQPAKLEDSAVYLCASTVPYGATDTQYFGPGTRLTVL.

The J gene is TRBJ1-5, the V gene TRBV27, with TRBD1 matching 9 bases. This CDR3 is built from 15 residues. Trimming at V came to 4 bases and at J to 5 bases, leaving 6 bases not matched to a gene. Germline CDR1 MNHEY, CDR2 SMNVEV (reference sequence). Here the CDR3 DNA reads TGTGCCAGCAGTTCCGGGACAGGGATCGATCAGCCCCAGCATTTT. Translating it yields CASSSGTGIDQPQHF.

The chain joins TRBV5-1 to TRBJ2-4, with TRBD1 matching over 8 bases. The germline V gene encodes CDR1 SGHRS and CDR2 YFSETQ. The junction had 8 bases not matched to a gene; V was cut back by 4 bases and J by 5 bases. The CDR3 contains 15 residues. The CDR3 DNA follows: TGCGCCAGCAGCCAGGGGGCGTTACGGGAAAACATTCAGTACTTC. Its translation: CASSQGALRENIQYF.

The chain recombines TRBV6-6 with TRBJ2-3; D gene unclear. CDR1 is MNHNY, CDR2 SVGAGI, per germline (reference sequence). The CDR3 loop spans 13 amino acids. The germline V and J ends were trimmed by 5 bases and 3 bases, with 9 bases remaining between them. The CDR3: CASSRSSTDTQYF. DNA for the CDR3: TGTGCCAGCAGTCGGAGTTCGACAGATACGCAGTATTTT.

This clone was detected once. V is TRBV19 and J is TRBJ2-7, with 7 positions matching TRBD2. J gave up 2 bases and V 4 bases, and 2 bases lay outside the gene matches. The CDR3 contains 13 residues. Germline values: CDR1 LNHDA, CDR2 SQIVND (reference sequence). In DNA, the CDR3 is TGTGCCAGTAGTAGCGGGAGCGCCTACGAGCAGTACTTC. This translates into CASSSGSAYEQYF.

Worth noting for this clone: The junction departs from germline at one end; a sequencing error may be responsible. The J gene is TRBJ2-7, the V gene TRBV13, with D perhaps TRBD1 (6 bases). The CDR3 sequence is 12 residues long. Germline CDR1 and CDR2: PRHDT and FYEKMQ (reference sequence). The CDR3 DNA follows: TGTGCCAGCAGCTTAGCCCCCGGGACACTCGGCTTC. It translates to CASSLAPGTLGF.

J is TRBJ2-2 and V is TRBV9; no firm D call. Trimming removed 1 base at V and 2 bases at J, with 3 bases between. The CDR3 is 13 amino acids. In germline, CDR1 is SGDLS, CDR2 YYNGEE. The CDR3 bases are TGTGCCAGCAGCGTACGTAACACCGGGGAGCTGTTTTTT. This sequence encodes CASSVRNTGELFF.

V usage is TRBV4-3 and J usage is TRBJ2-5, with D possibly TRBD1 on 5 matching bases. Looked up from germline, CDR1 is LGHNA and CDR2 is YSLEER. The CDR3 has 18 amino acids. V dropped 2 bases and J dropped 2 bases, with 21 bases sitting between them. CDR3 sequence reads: CASSQNVIQGSHQETQYF. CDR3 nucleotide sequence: TGCGCCAGCAGCCAAAACGTCATTCAGGGCAGCCATCAAGAGACCCAGTACTTC.

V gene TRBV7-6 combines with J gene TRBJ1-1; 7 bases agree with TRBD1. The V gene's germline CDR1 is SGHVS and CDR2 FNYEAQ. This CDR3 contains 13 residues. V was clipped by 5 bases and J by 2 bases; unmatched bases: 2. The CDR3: CASSQGVNTEAFF. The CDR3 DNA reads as TGTGCCAGCAGCCAGGGGGTTAACACTGAAGCTTTCTTT.